Detailed here is one TCR beta chain. Its target is unknown. Trimming pared 5 bases from V and 10 bases from J, leaving 17 bases between. This CDR3 is 13 amino acids long. Germline V gene lookup returns CDR1 MNHEY and CDR2 SVGAGI. This entry belongs to a study of radiotherapy plus CTLA-4 blockade in lung cancer. Findings and caveats of the study: TCR clones from tumors expanded in blood after radiotherapy plus ipilimumab. Together with interferon-beta, which increased in serum after radiation, early dynamic changes in blood T cell clones were reportedly the best predictors of response.

Profiled with immunoSEQ multiplex PCR; TCRdb holds only in-frame clones, not every one. Of about 59,000 clones listed, 65% to 85% are singletons. The study gave focal radiation plus ipilimumab CTLA-4 blockade to patients with chemo-refractory metastatic non-small-cell lung cancer. The clonotype was recovered from a human donor with non-small cell lung cancer who had a complete response to radiotherapy plus ipilimumab. The chain recombines TRBV6-5 with TRBJ1-1; a possible D gene is TRBD1 (6 bases). The sample here was peripheral blood, taken from a patient treated with radiotherapy plus ipilimumab. This CDR3 is CASSEGQGIIAFF. The CDR3 DNA is TGTGCCAGCAGTGAGGGGCAGGGGATCATAGCTTTCTTT.